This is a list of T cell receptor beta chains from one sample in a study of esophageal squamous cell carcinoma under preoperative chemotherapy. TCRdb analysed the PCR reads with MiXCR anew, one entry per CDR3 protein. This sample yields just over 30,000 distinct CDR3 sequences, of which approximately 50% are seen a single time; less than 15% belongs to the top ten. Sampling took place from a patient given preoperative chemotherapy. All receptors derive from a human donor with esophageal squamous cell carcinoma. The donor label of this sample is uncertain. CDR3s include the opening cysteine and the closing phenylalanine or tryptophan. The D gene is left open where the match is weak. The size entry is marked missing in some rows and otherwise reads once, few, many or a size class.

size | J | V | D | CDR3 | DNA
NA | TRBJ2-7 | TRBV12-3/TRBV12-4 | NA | CARAPGAGAKDTQYF | TGTGCCCGCGCCCCGGGTGCAGGGGCCAAAGATACGCAGTACTTC
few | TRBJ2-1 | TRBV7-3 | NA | CASSSGKGEQFF | TGTGCCAGCAGCTCAGGGAAAGGTGAGCAGTTCTTC
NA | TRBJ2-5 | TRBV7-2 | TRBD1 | CSSRGPGGRDQNTQYF | TGTTCCAGCAGGGGGCCCGGGGGCCGGGACCAAAACACCCAGTACTTC
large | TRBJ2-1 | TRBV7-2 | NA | CASSLGSGLSSYNEQFF | TGTGCCAGCAGCTTAGGGTCAGGACTAAGCTCCTACAATGAGCAGTTCTTC
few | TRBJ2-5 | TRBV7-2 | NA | CASSLGGGFQETQYF | TGTGCCAGCAGCTTAGGCGGCGGGTTCCAAGAGACCCAGTACTTC
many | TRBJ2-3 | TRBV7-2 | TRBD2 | CASTKAGPDTDTQYF | TGTGCCAGCACCAAAGCGGGACCAGACACAGATACGCAGTATTTT
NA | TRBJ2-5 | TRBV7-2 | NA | CPRSCDEGTQYF | TGTCCCAGGAGCTGTGATGAGGGGACCCAGTACTTC
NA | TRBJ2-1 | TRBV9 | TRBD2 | CASRGLAGGDDEQFF | TGTGCCAGCAGGGGATTAGCGGGAGGAGACGATGAGCAGTTCTTC
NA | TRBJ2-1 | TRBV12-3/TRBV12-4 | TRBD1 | CASSLAGQGYNEQFF | TGTGCCAGCAGTTTAGCGGGACAGGGGTACAATGAGCAGTTCTTC
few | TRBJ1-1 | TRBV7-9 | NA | CASGEGAEAFF | TGTGCCAGCGGAGAGGGGGCTGAAGCTTTCTTT
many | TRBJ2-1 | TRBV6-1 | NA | CASSEAPQGIHEQFF | TGTGCCAGCAGTGAAGCACCCCAGGGTATACATGAGCAGTTCTTC
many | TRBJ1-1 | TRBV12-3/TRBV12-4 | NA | CASSLAGRGEAFF | TGTGCCAGCAGTTTAGCGGGGAGGGGTGAAGCTTTCTTT
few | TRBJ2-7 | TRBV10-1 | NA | CASSDYRTAGSGEQYF | TGCGCCAGCAGTGACTACCGGACGGCAGGGTCTGGAGAGCAGTACTTC
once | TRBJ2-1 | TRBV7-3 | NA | CASIPGGLGGVCSYGEQFF | TGTGCCAGCATCCCAGGGGGACTAGGTGGAGTTTGCTCCTACGGGGAGCAGTTTTTT
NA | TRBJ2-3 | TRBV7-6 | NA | CASSPGLWARDTQYF | TGTGCCAGCAGCCCGGGGCTGTGGGCTCGGGACACGCAGTACTTT
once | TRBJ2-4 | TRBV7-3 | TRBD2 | CASSVGPAGGVKNTQYF | TGTGCCAGCAGCGTGGGGCCGGCGGGAGGGGTCAAAAACACCCAGTACTTC
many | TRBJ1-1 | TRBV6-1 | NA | CASRSPGRKNTEAFF | TGTGCCAGCAGGTCCCCGGGACGGAAGAACACTGAAGCTTTCTTT
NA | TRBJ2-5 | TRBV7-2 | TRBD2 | CASAVAGGGAKKTQYF | TGTGCCAGCGCCGTAGCGGGGGGCGGTGCCAAAAAGACTCAGTACTTC
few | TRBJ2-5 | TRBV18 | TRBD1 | CASSPTGGQETQYF | TGTGCCAGCTCACCGACAGGGGGACAAGAGACCCAGTACTTC
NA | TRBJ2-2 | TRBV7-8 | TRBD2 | CASSSGGPRTGTLFF | TGTGCCAGCAGCTCGGGGGGACCGAGGACCGGGACGCTGTTTTTT
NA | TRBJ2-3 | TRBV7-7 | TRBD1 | CARGLGSKDTQYF | TGTGCTAGGGGGCTAGGGAGCAAAGATACGCAGTACTTT
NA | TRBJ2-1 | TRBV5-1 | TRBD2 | CASSLVPIRTSGRASEQFF | TGCGCCAGCAGCTTGGTCCCAATTAGGACTAGCGGGAGGGCCTCTGAGCAGTTCTTC